This T cell receptor beta chain was identified during a study of naive and memory T cell subsets. V gave up 5 bases and J gave up 5 bases, with 13 bases separating them. Germline lookup yields CDR1 SEHNR and CDR2 FQNEAQ (reference sequence). The CDR3 spans 13 residues. This clonotype was counted ten times or more. As yet, its antigen is unknown. Two oligonucleotides, mixed equimolar, formed the beta constant-region primer covering TRBC1 and TRBC2. TCRdb recomputed calls from the UMI-ligation and nested PCR reads with MiXCR, one row per CDR3 protein. The table lists approximately 82,000 distinct CDR3 sequences, over 7% of them singletons. Study-level results: From naive to CM, EM and EMRA, diversity decreased and Gini increased.

The sequenced sample consisted of central memory CD4+ T cells from blood. The chain has TRBV7-9 and TRBJ2-7, with D uncertain. This sequence originates from a human donor in good health. CDR3 coding DNA: TGTGCCAGCAGCCCGGATGGGGTCCACGAGCAGTACTTC. Protein: CASSPDGVHEQYF.